This TCR beta chain emerged from a study of immune evolution from preneoplasia to lung adenocarcinoma. Trimming stripped 6 bases from V and 7 bases from J, with 15 bases between. The CDR3 sequence is 13 residues long. Germline CDR1 reads SNHLY; CDR2 reads FYNNEI. Only in-frame clones appear in the TCRdb table, and some are missing; sequencing was by immunoSEQ multiplex PCR. The sample lists about 8,000 clones, about four fifths occurring once. Sequencing was performed on FFPE adjacent normal lung tissue. The receptor was isolated from a person between 60 and 79 years old with lung adenocarcinoma. The genes are TRBV2 and TRBJ2-5; D is uncertain. The CDR3 sequence: CASRERTAGTQYF. DNA of the CDR3: TGTGCCAGCAGGGAACGAACGGCTGGGACCCAGTACTTC.